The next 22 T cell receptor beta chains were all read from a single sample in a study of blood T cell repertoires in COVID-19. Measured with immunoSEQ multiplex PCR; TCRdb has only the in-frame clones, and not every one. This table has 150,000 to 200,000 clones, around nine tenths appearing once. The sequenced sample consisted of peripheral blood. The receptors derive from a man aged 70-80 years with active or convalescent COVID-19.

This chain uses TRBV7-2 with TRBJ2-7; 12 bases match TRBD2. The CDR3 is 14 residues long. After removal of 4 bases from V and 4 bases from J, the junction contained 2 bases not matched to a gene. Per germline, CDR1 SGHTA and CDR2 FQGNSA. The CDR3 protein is CASSWTSGVYEQYF. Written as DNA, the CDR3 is TGTGCCAGCAGCTGGACTAGCGGGGTATACGAGCAGTACTTC.

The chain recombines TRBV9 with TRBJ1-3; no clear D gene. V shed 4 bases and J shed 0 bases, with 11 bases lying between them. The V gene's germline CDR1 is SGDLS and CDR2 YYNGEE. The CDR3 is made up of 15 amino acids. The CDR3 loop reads CASSIGGNSGNTIYF. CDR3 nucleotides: TGTGCCAGCAGCATTGGAGGGAACTCTGGAAACACCATATATTTT.

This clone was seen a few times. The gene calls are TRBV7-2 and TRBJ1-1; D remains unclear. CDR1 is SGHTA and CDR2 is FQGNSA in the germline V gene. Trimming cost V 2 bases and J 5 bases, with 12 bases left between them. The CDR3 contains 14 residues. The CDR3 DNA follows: TGTGCCAGCAGCTTAAGCCCGGTTTCAACTGAAGCTTTCTTT. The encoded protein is CASSLSPVSTEAFF.

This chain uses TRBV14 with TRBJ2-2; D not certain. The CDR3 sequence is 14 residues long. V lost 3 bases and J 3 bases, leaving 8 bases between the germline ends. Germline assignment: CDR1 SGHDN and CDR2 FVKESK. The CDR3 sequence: CASSQPGYTGELFF. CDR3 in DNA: TGTGCCAGCAGCCAGCCTGGCTACACCGGGGAGCTGTTTTTT.

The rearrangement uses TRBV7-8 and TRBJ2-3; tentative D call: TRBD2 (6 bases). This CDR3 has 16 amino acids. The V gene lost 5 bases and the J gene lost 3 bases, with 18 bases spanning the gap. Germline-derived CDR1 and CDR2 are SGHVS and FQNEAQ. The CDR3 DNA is TGTGCCAGCAGCCCCCGATTCGGGGGATTGACAGATACGCAGTATTTT. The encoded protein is CASSPRFGGLTDTQYF. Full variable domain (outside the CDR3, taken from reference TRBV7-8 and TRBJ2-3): GAGVSQSPRYKVAKRGQDVALRCDPISGHVSLFWYQQALGQGPEFLTYFQNEAQLDKSGLPSDRFFAERPEGSVSTLKIQRTQQEDSAVYLCASSPRFGGLTDTQYFGPGTRLTVL.

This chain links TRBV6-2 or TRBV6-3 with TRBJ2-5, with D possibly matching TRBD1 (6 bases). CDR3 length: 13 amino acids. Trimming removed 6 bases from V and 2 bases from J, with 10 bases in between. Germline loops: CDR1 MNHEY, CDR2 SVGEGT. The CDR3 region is CASSGQTQETQYF. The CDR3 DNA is TGTGCCAGCAGCGGACAGACGCAAGAGACCCAGTACTTC.

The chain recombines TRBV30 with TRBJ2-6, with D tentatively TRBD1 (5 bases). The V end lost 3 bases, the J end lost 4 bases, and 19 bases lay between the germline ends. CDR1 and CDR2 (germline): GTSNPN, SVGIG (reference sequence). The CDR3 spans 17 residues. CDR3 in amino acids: CAWRRDSLAPGANVLTF. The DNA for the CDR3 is TGTGCCTGGAGAAGAGACAGTCTCGCTCCGGGGGCCAACGTCCTGACTTTC.

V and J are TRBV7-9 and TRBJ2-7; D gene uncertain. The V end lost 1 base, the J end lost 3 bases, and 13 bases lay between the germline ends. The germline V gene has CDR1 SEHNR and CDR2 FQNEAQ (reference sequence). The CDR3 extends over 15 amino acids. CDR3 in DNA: TGTGCCAGCAGCTTAGTATTGGCAGGCTACTACGAGCAGTACTTC. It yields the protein CASSLVLAGYYEQYF.

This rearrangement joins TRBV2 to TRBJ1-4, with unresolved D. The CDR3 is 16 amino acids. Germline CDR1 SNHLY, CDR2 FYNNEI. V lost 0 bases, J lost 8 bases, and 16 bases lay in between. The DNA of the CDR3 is TGTGCCAGCAGTGAAGCGCAAATAGAAGCGGTAGAAAAACTGTTTTTT. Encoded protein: CASSEAQIEAVEKLFF.

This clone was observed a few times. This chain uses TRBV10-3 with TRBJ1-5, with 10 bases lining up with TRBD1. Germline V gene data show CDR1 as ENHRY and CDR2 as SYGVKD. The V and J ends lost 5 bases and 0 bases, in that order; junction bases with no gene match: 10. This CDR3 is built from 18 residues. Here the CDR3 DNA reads TGTGCCATCAGTTCCACTGGGACAGGGGCGTTTAGCAATCAGCCCCAGCATTTT. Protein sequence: CAISSTGTGAFSNQPQHF.

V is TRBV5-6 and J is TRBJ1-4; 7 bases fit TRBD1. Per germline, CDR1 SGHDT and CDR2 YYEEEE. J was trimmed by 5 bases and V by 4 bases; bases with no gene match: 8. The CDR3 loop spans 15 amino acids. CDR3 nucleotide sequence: TGTGCCAGCAGCCTCCGGGACAGTCTGAATGAAAAACTGTTTTTT. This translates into CASSLRDSLNEKLFF. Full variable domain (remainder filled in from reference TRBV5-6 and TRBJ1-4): DAGVTQSPTHLIKTRGQQVTLRCSPKSGHDTVSWYQQALGQGPQFIFQYYEEEERQRGNFPDRFSGHQFPNYSSELNVNALLLGDSALYLCASSLRDSLNEKLFFGSGTQLSVL.

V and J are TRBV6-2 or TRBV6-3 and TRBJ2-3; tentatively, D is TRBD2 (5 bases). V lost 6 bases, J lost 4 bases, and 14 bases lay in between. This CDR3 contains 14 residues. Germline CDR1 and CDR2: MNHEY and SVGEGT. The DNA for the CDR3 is TGTGCCAGCAGCACACTAGATTTCGCAGATACGCAGTATTTT. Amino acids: CASSTLDFADTQYF.

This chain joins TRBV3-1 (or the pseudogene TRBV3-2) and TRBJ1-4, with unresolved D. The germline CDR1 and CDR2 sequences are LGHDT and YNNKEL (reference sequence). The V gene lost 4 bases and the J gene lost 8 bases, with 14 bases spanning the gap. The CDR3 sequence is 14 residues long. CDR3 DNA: TGTGCCAGCAGCCCCCTTTCTGGGCAGGAAAAACTGTTTTTT. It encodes CASSPLSGQEKLFF.

Here the CDR3 reads CASSLEGLATDTQYF. The CDR3 DNA sequence: TGTGCCAGCAGCTTAGAGGGACTAGCTACAGATACGCAGTATTTT. The chain employs TRBV7-9 and TRBJ2-3, with 9 positions matching TRBD2. Germline CDR1 SEHNR, CDR2 FQNEAQ (reference sequence). V lost 1 base to trimming and J lost 3 bases; unmatched junction nucleotides: 2. The CDR3 covers 15 residues.

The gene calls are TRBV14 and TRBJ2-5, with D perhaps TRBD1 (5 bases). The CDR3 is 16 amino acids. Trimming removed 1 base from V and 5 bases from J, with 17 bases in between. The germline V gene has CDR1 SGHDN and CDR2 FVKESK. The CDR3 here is CASSQVTSGARETQYF. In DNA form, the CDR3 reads TGTGCCAGCAGCCAAGTTACCTCTGGGGCGCGGGAGACCCAGTACTTC.

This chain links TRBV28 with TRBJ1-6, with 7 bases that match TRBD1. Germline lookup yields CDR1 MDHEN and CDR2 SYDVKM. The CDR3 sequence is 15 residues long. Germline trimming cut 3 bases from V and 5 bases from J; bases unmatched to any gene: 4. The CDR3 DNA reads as TGTGCCAGCAGTTTTGGACAGGTACATAATTCACCCCTCCACTTT. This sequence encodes CASSFGQVHNSPLHF.

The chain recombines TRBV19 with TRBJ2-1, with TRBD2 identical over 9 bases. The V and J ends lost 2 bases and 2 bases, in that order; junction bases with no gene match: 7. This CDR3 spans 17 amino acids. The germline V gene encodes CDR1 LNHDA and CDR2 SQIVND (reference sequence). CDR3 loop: CASSILFAGGAYNEQFF. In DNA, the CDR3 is TGTGCCAGTAGTATATTGTTTGCGGGGGGGGCCTACAATGAGCAGTTCTTC. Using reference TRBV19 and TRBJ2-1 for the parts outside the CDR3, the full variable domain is DGGITQSPKYLFRKEGQNVTLSCEQNLNHDAMYWYRQDPGQGLRLIYYSQIVNDFQKGDIAEGYSVSREKKESFPLTVTSAQKNPTAFYLCASSILFAGGAYNEQFFGPGTRLTVL.

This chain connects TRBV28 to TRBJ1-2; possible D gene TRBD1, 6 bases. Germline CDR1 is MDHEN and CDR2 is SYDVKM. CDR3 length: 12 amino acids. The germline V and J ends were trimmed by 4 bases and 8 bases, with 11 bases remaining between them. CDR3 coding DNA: TGTGCCAGCAGTTCTGCAGGGGAGGGCTACACCTTC. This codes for CASSSAGEGYTF.

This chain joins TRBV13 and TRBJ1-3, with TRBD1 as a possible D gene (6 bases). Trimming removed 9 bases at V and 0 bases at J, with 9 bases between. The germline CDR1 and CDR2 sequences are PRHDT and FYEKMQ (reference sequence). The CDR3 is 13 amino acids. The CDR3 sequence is CASSGDSGNTIYF. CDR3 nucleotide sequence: TGTGCCAGTTCAGGGGACTCTGGAAACACCATATATTTT.

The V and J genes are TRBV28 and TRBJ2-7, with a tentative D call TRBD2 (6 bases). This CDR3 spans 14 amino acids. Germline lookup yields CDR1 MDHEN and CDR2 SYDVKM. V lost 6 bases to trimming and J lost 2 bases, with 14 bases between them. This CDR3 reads CASSPPGSAYEQYF. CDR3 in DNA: TGTGCCAGCAGCCCACCCGGGAGTGCCTACGAGCAGTACTTC.

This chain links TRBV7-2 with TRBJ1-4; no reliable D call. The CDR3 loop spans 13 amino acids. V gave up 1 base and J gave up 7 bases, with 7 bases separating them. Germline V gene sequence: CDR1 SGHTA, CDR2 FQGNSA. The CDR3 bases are TGTGCCAGCAGCTTAGGGCTCGCTGAAAAACTGTTTTTT. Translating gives CASSLGLAEKLFF.

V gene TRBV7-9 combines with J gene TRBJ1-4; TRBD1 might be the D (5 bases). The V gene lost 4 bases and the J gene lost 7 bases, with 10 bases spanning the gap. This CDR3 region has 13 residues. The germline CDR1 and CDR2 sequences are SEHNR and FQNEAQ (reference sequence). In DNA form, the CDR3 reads TGTGCCAGCAGCTACACGGGGGTTGAAAAACTGTTTTTT. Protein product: CASSYTGVEKLFF. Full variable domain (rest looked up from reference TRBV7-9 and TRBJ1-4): DTGVSQNPRHKITKRGQNVTFRCDPISEHNRLYWYRQTLGQGPEFLTYFQNEAQLEKSRLLSDRFSAERPKGSFSTLEIQRTEQGDSAMYLCASSYTGVEKLFFGSGTQLSVL.